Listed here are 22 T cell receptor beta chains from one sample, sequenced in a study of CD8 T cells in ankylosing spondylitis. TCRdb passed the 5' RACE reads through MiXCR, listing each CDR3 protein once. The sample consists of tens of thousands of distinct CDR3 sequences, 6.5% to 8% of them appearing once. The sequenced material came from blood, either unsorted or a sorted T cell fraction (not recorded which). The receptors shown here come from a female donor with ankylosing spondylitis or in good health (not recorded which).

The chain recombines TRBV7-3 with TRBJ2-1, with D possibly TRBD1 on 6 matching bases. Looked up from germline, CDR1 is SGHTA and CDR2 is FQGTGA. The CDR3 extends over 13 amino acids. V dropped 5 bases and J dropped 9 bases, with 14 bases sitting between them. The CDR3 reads CASSPEPRGEQFF. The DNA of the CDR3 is TGTGCCAGCAGCCCAGAACCCAGGGGTGAGCAGTTCTTC. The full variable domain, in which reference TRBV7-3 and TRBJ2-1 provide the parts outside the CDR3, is GAGVSQTPSNKVTEKGKYVELRCDPISGHTALYWYRQSLGQGPEFLIYFQGTGAADDSGLPNDRFFAVRPEGSVSTLKIQRTERGDSAVYLCASSPEPRGEQFFGPGTRLTVL.

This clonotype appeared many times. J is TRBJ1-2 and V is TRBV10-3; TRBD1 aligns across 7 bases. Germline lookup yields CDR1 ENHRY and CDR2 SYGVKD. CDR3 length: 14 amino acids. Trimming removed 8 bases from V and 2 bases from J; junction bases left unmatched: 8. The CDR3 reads CAIRQGLSNYGYTF. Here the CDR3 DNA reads TGTGCCATCCGACAGGGTCTATCGAACTATGGCTACACCTTC.

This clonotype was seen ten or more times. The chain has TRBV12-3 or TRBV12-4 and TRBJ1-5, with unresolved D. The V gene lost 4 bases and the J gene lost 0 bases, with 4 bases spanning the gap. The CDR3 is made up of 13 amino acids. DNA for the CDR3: TGTGCCAGCAGTTCCAATAGCAATCAGCCCCAGCATTTT. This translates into CASSSNSNQPQHF.

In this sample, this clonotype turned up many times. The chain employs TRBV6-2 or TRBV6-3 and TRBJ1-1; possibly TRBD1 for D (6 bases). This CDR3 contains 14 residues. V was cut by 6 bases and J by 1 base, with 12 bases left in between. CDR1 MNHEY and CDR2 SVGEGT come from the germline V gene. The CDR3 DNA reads TGTGCCAGCAGACCCGGGGACAAGAACACTGAAGCTTTCTTT. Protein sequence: CASRPGDKNTEAFF.

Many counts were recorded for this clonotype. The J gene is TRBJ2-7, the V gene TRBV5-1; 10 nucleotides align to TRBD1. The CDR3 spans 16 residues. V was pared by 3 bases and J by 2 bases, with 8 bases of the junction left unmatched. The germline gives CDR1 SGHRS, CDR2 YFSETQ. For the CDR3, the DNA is TGCGCCAGCAGCTCGCTGCCGGGACAGGGGACCTACGAGCAGTACTTC. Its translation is CASSSLPGQGTYEQYF.

The CDR3: CASSPPTEGNIQYF. The CDR3, as DNA: TGTGCCAGCTCACCACCCACAGAGGGAAACATTCAGTACTTC. The chain recombines TRBV18 with TRBJ2-4; TRBD2 is a possible D gene (5 bases). Germline CDR1 and CDR2: KGHSH and LQKENI. Trimming removed 0 bases from V and 6 bases from J, with 9 bases in between. The CDR3 has 14 amino acids.

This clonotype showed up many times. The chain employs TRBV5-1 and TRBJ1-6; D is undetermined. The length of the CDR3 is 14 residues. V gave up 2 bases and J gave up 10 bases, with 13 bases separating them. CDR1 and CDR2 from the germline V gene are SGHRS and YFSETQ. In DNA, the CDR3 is TGCGCCAGCAGCTTAGGCAGCGTAATGTCACCCCTCCACTTT. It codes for CASSLGSVMSPLHF. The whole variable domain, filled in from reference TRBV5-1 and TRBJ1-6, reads KAGVTQTPRYLIKTRGQQVTLSCSPISGHRSVSWYQQTPGQGLQFLFEYFSETQRNKGNFPGRFSGRQFSNSRSEMNVSTLELGDSALYLCASSLGSVMSPLHFGNGTRLTVT.

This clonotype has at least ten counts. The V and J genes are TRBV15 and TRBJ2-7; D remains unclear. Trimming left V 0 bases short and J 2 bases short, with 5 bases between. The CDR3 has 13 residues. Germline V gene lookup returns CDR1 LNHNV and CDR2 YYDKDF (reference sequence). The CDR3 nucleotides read TGTGCCACCAGCAGAGATCCAGCCTACGAGCAGTACTTC. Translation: CATSRDPAYEQYF.

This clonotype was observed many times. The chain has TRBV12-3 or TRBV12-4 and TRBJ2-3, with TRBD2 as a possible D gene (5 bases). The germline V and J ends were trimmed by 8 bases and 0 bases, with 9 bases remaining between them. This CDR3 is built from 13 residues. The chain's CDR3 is CASGETSTDTQYF. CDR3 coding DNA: TGTGCCAGCGGGGAGACTAGCACAGATACGCAGTATTTT.

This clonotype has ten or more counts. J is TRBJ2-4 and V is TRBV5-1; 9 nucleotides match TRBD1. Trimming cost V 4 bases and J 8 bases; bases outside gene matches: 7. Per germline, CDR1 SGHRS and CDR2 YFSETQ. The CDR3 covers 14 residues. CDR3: CASSPRQGGDIQYF. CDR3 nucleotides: TGCGCCAGCAGCCCCCGACAGGGGGGGGACATTCAGTACTTC.

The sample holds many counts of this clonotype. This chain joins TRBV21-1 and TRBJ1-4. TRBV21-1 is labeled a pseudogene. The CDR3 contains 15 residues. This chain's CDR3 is CASSKVEGLRQKLFF. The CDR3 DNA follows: TGTGCCAGCAGCAAAGTTGAAGGCCTAAGACAAAAACTGTTTTTT.

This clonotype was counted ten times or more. This chain's CDR3 is CASSLEPTDTQYF. In DNA form, the CDR3 reads TGTGCCAGCAGCTTGGAACCCACAGATACGCAGTATTTT. The chain has TRBV5-6 and TRBJ2-3; D gene ambiguous. Trimming cost V 0 bases and J 2 bases, with 4 bases left between them. Germline V gives CDR1 SGHDT, CDR2 YYEEEE. The CDR3 is 13 residues long.

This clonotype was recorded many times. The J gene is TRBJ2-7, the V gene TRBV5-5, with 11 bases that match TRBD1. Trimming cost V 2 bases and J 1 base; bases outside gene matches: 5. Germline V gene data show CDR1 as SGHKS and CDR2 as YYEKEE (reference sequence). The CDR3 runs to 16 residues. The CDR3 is CASSFGGTGGSYEQYV. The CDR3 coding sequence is TGTGCCAGCAGCTTTGGCGGGACAGGGGGGTCCTACGAGCAGTACGTC.

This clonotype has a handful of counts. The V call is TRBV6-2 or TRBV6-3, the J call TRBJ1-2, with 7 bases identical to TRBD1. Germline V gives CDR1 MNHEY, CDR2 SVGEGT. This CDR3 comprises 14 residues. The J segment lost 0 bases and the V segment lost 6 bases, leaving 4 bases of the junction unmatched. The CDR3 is CASSRQGPNYGYTF. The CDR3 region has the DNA TGTGCCAGCAGCCGACAGGGACCTAACTATGGCTACACCTTC.

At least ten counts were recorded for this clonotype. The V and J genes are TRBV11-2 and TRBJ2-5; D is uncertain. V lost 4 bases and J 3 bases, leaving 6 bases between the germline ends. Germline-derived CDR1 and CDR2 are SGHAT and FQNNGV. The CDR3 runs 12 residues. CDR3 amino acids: CASSSVKETQYF. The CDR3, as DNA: TGTGCCAGCAGCTCGGTAAAAGAGACCCAGTACTTC.

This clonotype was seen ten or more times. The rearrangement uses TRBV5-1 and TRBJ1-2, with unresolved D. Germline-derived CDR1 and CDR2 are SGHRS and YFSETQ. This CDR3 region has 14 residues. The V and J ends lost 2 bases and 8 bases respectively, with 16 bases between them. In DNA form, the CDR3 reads TGCGCCAGCAGCTTTGAGGGAAGCCTATGGGGCTACACCTTC. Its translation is CASSFEGSLWGYTF.

CDR3 in amino acids: CSARKLQETQYF. CDR3 in DNA: TGCAGTGCTAGAAAGTTACAAGAGACCCAGTACTTC. This chain joins TRBV20-1 and TRBJ2-5; D is uncertain. V was pared by 2 bases and J by 2 bases, with 6 bases between. The germline V gene encodes CDR1 DFQATT and CDR2 SNEGSKA (reference sequence). This CDR3 has 12 amino acids.

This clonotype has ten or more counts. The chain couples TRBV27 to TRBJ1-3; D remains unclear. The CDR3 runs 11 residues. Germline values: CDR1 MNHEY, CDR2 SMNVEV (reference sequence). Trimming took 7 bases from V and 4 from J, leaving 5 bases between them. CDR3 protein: CASMKGNTIYF. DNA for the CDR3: TGTGCCAGCATGAAAGGAAACACCATATATTTT.

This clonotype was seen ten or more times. The CDR3 is CASSLDRAHSGNTIYF. CDR3 coding DNA: TGCGCCAGCAGCTTGGACAGGGCCCACTCTGGAAACACCATATATTTT. The chain joins TRBV5-1 to TRBJ1-3; the D gene is possibly TRBD1 (6 bases). Germline V lookup: CDR1 SGHRS, CDR2 YFSETQ. This CDR3 has 16 residues. With 0 bases removed from V and 0 bases from J, the gap between germline ends came to 10 bases. Variable domain in full (rest from reference TRBV5-1 and TRBJ1-3): KAGVTQTPRYLIKTRGQQVTLSCSPISGHRSVSWYQQTPGQGLQFLFEYFSETQRNKGNFPGRFSGRQFSNSRSEMNVSTLELGDSALYLCASSLDRAHSGNTIYFGEGSWLTVV.

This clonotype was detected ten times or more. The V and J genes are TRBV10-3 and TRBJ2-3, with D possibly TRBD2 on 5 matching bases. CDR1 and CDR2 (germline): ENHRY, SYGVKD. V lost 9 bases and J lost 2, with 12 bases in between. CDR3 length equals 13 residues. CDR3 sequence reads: CAIRGIDTDTQYF. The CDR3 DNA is TGTGCCATTCGGGGAATTGACACAGATACGCAGTATTTT.

CDR3 residues: CASTQRGGAKNIQYF. The CDR3 DNA sequence: TGTGCCAGCACCCAGCGGGGGGGAGCCAAAAACATTCAGTACTTC. This chain uses TRBV6-1 with TRBJ2-4, with 10 bases lining up with TRBD2. Germline V gives CDR1 MNHNS, CDR2 SASEGT. Trimming took 7 bases from V and 0 from J; bases not matched to a gene: 3. The CDR3 sequence is 15 residues long.

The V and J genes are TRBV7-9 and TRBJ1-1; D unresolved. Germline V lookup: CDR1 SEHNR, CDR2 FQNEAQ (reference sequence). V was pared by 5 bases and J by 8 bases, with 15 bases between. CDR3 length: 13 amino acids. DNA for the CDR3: TGTGCCAGCAGCCCCCTACCGGAACGGGAAGCTTTCTTT. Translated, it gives CASSPLPEREAFF. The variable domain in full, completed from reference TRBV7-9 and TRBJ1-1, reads DTGVSQNPRHKITKRGQNVTFRCDPISEHNRLYWYRQTLGQGPEFLTYFQNEAQLEKSRLLSDRFSAERPKGSFSTLEIQRTEQGDSAMYLCASSPLPEREAFFGQGTRLTVV.